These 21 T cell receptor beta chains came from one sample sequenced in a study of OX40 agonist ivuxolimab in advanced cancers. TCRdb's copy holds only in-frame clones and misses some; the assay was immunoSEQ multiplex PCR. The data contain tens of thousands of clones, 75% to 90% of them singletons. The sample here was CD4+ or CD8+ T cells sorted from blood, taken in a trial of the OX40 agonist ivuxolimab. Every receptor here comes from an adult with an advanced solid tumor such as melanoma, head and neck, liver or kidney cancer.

CDR3 sequence reads: CASSPNDRESGYTF. CDR3 DNA: TGTGCCAGCAGTCCAAATGACAGGGAGTCTGGCTACACCTTC. The chain recombines TRBV28 with TRBJ1-2, with 7 positions matching TRBD1. V gave up 5 bases and J gave up 7 bases; unmatched junction bases: 10. The length of the CDR3 is 14 residues. CDR1 MDHEN and CDR2 SYDVKM come from the germline V gene.

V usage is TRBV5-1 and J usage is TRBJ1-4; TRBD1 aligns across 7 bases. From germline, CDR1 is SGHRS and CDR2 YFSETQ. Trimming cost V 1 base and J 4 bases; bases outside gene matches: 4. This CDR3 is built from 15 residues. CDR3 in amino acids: CASSLSGQNNEKLFF. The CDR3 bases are TGCGCCAGCAGCTTGTCGGGACAGAATAATGAAAAACTGTTTTTT.

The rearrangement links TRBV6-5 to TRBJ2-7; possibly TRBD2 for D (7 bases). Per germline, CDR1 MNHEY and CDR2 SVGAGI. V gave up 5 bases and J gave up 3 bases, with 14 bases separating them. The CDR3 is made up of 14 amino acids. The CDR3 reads CASSTTGGIYEQYF. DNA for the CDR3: TGTGCCAGCAGTACGACGGGGGGCATCTACGAGCAGTACTTC.

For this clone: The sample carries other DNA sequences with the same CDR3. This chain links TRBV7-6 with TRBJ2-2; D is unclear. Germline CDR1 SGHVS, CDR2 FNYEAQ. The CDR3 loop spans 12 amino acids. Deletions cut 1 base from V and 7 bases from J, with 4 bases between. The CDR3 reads CASSLVVGELFF. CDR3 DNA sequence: TGTGCCAGCAGCTTAGTCGTCGGGGAGCTGTTTTTT. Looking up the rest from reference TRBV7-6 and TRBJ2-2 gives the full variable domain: GAGVSQSPRYKVTKRGQDVALRCDPISGHVSLYWYRQALGQGPEFLTYFNYEAQQDKSGLPNDRFSAERPEGSISTLTIQRTEQRDSAMYRCASSLVVGELFFGEGSRLTVL.

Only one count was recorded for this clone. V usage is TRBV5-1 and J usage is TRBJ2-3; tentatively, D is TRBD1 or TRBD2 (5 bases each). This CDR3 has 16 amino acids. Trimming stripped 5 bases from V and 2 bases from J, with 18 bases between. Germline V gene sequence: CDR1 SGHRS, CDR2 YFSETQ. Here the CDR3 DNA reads TGCGCCAGCAGTCAATCACCCGGGACCCCCACAGATACGCAGTATTTT. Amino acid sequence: CASSQSPGTPTDTQYF.

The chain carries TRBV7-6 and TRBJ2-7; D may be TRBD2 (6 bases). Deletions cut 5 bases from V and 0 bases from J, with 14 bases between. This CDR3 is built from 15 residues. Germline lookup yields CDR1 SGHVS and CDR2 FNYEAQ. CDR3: CASSPGLESSYEQYF. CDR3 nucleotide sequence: TGTGCCAGCAGCCCGGGACTGGAGAGCTCCTACGAGCAGTACTTC.

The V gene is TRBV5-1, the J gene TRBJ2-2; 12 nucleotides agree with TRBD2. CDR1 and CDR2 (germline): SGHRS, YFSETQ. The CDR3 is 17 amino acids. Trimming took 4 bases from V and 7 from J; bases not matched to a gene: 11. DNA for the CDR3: TGCGCCAGCAGCACGCGGACTAGCGGGACCTTGGGCGGGGAGCTGTTTTTT. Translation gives CASSTRTSGTLGGELFF.

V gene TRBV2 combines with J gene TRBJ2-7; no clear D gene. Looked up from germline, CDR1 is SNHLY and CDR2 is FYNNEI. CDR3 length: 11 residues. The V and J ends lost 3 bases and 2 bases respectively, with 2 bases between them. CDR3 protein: CASSEAYEQYF. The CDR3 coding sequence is TGTGCCAGCAGTGAGGCCTACGAGCAGTACTTC.

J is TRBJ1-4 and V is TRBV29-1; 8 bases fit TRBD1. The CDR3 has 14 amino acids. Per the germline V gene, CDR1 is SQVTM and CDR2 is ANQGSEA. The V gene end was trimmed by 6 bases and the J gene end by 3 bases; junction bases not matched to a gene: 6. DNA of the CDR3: TGCAGCGTCCCGGACAGGGTGGCTAATGAAAAACTGTTTTTT. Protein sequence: CSVPDRVANEKLFF.

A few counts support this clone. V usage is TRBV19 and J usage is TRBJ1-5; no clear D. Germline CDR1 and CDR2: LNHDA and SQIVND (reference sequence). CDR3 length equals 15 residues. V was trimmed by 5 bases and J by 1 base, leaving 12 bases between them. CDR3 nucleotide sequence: TGTGCCAGTAGTGGGAGCCCGTCGAGCAATCAGCCCCAGCATTTT. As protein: CASSGSPSSNQPQHF.

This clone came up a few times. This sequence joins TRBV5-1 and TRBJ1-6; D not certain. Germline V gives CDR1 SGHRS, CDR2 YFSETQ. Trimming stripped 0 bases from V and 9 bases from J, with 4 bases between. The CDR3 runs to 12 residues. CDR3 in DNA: TGCGCCAGCAGCTTGGAAGGTTCACCCCTCCACTTT. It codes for CASSLEGSPLHF.

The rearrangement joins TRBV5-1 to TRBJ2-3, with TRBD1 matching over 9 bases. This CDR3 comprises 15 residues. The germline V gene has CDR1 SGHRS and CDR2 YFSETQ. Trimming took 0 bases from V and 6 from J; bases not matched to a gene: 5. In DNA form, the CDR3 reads TGCGCCAGCAGCTTGGATGGACAGGGGTCGGATACGCAGTATTTT. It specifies CASSLDGQGSDTQYF.

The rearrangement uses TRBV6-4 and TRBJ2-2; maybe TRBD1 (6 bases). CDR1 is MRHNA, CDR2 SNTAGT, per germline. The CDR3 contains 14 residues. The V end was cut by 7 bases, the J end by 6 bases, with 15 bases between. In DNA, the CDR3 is TGTGCCAGCAAAAGACAGGAGCTCGCCGGGGAGCTGTTTTTT. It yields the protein CASKRQELAGELFF.

The DNA for the CDR3 is TGTGCCAGCAGCCGAACAGGGGTTGGGACAGATACGCAGTATTTT. Translation gives CASSRTGVGTDTQYF. The rearrangement links TRBV14 to TRBJ2-3, with 7 bases matching TRBD1. CDR1 SGHDN and CDR2 FVKESK come from the germline V gene. Trimming at V came to 4 bases and at J to 3 bases, leaving 7 bases not matched to a gene. The CDR3 loop spans 15 amino acids.

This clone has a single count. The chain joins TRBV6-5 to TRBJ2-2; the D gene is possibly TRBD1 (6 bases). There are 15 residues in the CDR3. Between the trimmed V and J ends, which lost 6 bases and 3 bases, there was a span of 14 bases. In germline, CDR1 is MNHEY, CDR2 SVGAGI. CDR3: CASSAQGGDTGELFF. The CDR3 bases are TGTGCCAGCAGCGCCCAAGGGGGAGACACCGGGGAGCTGTTTTTT.

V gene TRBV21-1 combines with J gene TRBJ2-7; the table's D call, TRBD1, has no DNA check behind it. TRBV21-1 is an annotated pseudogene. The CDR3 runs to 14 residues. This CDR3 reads CASIPGQASYEQYF. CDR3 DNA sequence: TGTGCCAGCATCCCGGGACAGGCTTCCTACGAGCAGTACTTC.

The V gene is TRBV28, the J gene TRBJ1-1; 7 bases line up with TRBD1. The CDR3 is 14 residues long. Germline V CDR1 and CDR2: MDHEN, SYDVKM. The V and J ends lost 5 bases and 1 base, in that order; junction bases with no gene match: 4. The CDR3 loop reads CASSQRQGNTEAFF. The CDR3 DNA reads TGTGCCAGCAGTCAAAGACAGGGGAACACTGAAGCTTTCTTT.

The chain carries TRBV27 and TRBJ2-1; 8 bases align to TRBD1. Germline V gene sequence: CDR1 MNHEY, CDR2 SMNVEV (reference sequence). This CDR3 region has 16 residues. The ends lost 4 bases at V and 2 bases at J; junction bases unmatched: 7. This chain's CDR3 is CASSSGAGGTYNEQFF. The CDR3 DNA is TGTGCCAGCAGTTCGGGGGCAGGGGGCACCTACAATGAGCAGTTCTTC.

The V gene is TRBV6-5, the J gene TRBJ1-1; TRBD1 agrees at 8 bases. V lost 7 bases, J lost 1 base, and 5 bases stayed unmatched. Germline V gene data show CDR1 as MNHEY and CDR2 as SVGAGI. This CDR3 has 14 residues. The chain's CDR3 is CASNPTGANTEAFF. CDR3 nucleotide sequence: TGTGCCAGCAACCCGACAGGGGCGAACACTGAAGCTTTCTTT.

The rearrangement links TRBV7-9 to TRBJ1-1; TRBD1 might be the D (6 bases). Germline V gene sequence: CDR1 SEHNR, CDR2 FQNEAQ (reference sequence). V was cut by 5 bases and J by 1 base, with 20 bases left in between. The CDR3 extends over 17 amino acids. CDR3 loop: CASSPASRGVKNTEAFF. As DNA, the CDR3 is TGTGCCAGCAGCCCGGCGAGTAGGGGGGTCAAGAACACTGAAGCTTTCTTT.

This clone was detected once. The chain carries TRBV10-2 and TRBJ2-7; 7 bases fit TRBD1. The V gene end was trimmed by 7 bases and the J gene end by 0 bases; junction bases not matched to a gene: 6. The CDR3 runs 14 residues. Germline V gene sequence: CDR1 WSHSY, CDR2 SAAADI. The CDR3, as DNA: TGCGCCAGCAAAGGACAGGCGGACTCCTACGAGCAGTACTTC. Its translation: CASKGQADSYEQYF.